This entry features one T cell receptor beta chain sequence. It has no known antigen specificity. Base quality data are lacking; no much larger clone is found one base away. The data belong to a study of T cells in tuberculosis (dated by TCRdb to the late 2010s). At the level of the whole study: The study combined CD1B tetramers and high-throughput TCR immunosequencing to characterize T cells specific for the mycobacterial lipid antigen glucose monomycolate (GMM). A South African clinical cohort compared IGRA-negative adolescents, IGRA-positive adolescents with latent tuberculosis and adults with active tuberculosis, ten per group. PBMC from active tuberculosis patients were archived either before standard anti-tuberculosis treatment began or within 7 days of its start. What the work shows at the level of the full study, not this receptor alone: Compared with IGRA-negative controls, TCR-alpha repertoires from active tuberculosis had smaller mean NN-distances to GMM-specific TCRs, which suggests that these TCRs underwent clonal expansion. Clinical samples were selected based on which cryopreserved specimens were available, and the active tuberculosis cases were adults whereas the controls were adolescents. With the diverse GMM-specific repertoire as input, a classifier achieved 80% to 90% accuracy (AUROC about 0.93), whereas GEM motif frequencies as input gave roughly 70% accuracy. Shorter CDR3-alpha lengths in active tuberculosis patients partly drove the smaller NN-distances, and the TCR-beta difference was not statistically significant.

Measured from the cysteine to the phenylalanine, the CDR3 is 14 residues long. The entry retains the CDR3 DNA only, 42 bases that are in frame from base 1. The germline V gene (reference sequence) sets CDR1 to SGHNT and CDR2 to YYREEE. V is pared back by 6 bases and J by 0 bases, with 12 bases lying between the germline termini. The immunoSEQ multiplex PCR assay was used to generate TCR libraries, with TCR-beta and/or TCR-alpha/delta assays applied to each sample. Amplified TCR libraries were sequenced on the Illumina high-throughput platform. Regarding the original processing steps: Clustering and dimensionality reduction were performed using pairwise TCRdist distances among GMM-specific receptors from ex vivo sorted or in vitro expanded T cells. Each clinical repertoire was scored by mean NN-distance, the average TCRdist to the nearest 10% of tetramer-positive reference sequences. GEM TCR motif frequency was calculated as the fraction of unique TCRs that matched known GEM sequences by V/J usage and CDR3 length. Active tuberculosis was classified by linear discriminant analysis with leave-one-out cross-validation, implemented in scikit-learn. The table comes from immuneACCESS by way of TCRdb, which keeps in-frame sequences with V and J called. Part of the clones is missing from these tables; in studies checked, under half for an unresolved V gene and the rest for unknown reasons. Clone size and the V and J calls come from that table; the DNA yielded D and trimming. The sample table contains 30,000 to 40,000 clones; only one count was recorded for 80% to 95% of them. The ten largest clonotypes hold roughly 2.3% of the sample.

The time point label corresponds to: new active TB diagnosis, blood taken before or within 7 days of starting treatment. Patients with active tuberculosis were defined as newly diagnosed, HIV-seronegative South African adults aged 18 years or older. Active tuberculosis was confirmed by positive sputum smear microscopy and/or positive M. tuberculosis culture. Unsorted cryopreserved PBMC were immunosequenced, covering on average about 100,000 T cells per clinical donor. The specimen was PBMCs, collected at tuberculosis diagnosis. In this chain, TRBV5-4 is recombined with TRBJ1-1; a tentative D match to TRBD1 spans 6 bases. This receptor was identified in an adult with tuberculosis. At the DNA level, the sequence is TGTGCCAGCACCACGGACAGAATGAACACTGAAGCTTTCTTT. It is translated as CASTTDRMNTEAFF.